This TCR beta chain is from a study of Graves' ophthalmopathy and Graves' hyperthyroidism. Amplification of the TCR beta CDR3 regions used RNA transcripts (as template). RT-PCR with HTBI primers came first, then second-round multiplex PCR. TCRdb re-called the multiplex PCR reads with MiXCR, one entry per CDR3 protein. The data show around 520,000 distinct CDR3 sequences, with under 40% seen just once and approximately 4.1% held by the top ten. This TCR was recovered from an adult man with Graves' hyperthyroidism. The sample consisted of peripheral blood or thyroid tissue (not recorded which).

The CDR3 here is CSVESQGGSGANVLTF. The CDR3 DNA reads as TGCAGCGTTGAGTCTCAGGGGGGCTCTGGGGCCAACGTCCTGACTTTC. The chain joins TRBV29-1 to TRBJ2-6; D is possibly TRBD1 (7 bases). CDR3 size: 16 residues. Germline V gives CDR1 SQVTM, CDR2 ANQGSEA. The V end was cut by 3 bases, the J end by 0 bases, with 12 bases between. The full variable domain, completed using reference TRBV29-1 and TRBJ2-6, is SAVISQKPSRDICQRGTSLTIQCQVDSQVTMMFWYRQQPGQSLTLIATANQGSEATYESGFVIDKFPISRPNLTFSTLTVSNMSPEDSSIYLCSVESQGGSGANVLTFGAGSRLTVL.